Each of the 5 T cell receptor beta chains below was sequenced from the same sample in a study of blood T cells in healthy people across ages (dated by TCRdb to between 2015 and 2017). Libraries were prepared through 5' RACE. The reads were generated on an Illumina HiSeq 2500. A second about 6 to 11 cycle PCR used a sample-barcoded 5' primer and a J-beta primer mix. Using fastp at Q25 and MiXCR, TCRdb reprocessed the public reads and kept productive beta chains. CDR3 protein sequences are deduplicated, and each keeps its most common genes and DNA. In this sample the table shows around 1.7 million distinct CDR3 sequences, 28% of which occur a single time. In total, the top ten clones hold more than 6% of the sample. The specimen sequenced was blood. These receptors originate from a woman in her twenties or thirties in good health.

This clonotype was seen only a few times. The chain uses TRBV12-3 or TRBV12-4 and TRBJ2-1; 10 nucleotides align to TRBD1. After removal of 3 bases from V and 6 bases from J, the junction contained 2 bases not matched to a gene. The CDR3 sequence is 14 residues long. The chain's CDR3 is CASSFWTGGNEQFF. In DNA, the CDR3 is TGTGCCAGCAGTTTTTGGACAGGGGGCAATGAGCAGTTCTTC.

The chain combines TRBV2 with TRBJ2-1, with 9 bases that match TRBD1. V lost 5 bases, J lost 7 bases, and 9 bases stayed unmatched. From germline, CDR1 is SNHLY and CDR2 FYNNEI. CDR3 length equals 15 residues. CDR3 sequence (DNA): TGTGCCAGCAGTCTTTCCGGACAGGGGAAAAATGAGCAGTTCTTC. Translated, it gives CASSLSGQGKNEQFF.

The rearrangement joins TRBV6-5 to TRBJ2-5; TRBD2 aligns across 8 bases. There are 15 residues in the CDR3. With V trimmed by 9 bases and J by 3 bases, 12 bases remained unmatched. Germline CDR1 reads MNHEY; CDR2 reads SVGAGI. The CDR3 reads CASSALSGSKETQYF. The CDR3 DNA follows: TGTGCCAGTAGCGCCTTAAGCGGGAGCAAAGAGACCCAGTACTTC.

The chain uses TRBV5-1 and TRBJ1-1; 9 bases are shared with TRBD1. CDR3 size: 15 residues. Germline V gene data show CDR1 as SGHRS and CDR2 as YFSETQ. The V segment lost 2 bases and the J segment 4 bases; nucleotides outside the gene matches: 6. DNA of the CDR3: TGCGCCAGCAGCTTCACAGGGGGCGCGGGCACTGAAGCTTTCTTT. It translates to CASSFTGGAGTEAFF. Full variable domain (remainder filled in from reference TRBV5-1 and TRBJ1-1): KAGVTQTPRYLIKTRGQQVTLSCSPISGHRSVSWYQQTPGQGLQFLFEYFSETQRNKGNFPGRFSGRQFSNSRSEMNVSTLELGDSALYLCASSFTGGAGTEAFFGQGTRLTVV.

In this sample, this clonotype turned up many times. This chain uses TRBV12-3 or TRBV12-4 with TRBJ2-3; 12 bases map to TRBD2. The CDR3 has 15 amino acids. Losses at the gene ends were 6 bases for V and 8 bases for J; bases not matched to a gene: 9. This CDR3 reads CASRPSGGALGTQYF. The CDR3 nucleotides are TGTGCCAGCAGACCTAGCGGGGGGGCCCTCGGTACGCAGTATTTT.